The TCR beta chain under discussion was sequenced for a study of T cells in localized non-small cell lung cancer. Study-level points and caveats: The study detected a median about 60 of the top 100 tumor clones in adjacent lung. Heterogeneity remains possible, as sequencing covered one tumor region only.

A remark on this clone: Its antigen remains unidentified.

Per the germline V gene, CDR1 is MDHEN and CDR2 is SYDVKM. The CDR3 is 14 residues long. Trimming took 2 bases from V and 1 from J, leaving 6 bases between them. The data were produced by immunoSEQ multiplex PCR, yet TCRdb's version contains in-frame clones alone and is incomplete. The top ten hold about 15% of the sample, which has 50,000 to 55,000 clones, roughly 83% seen once. The chain uses TRBV28 and TRBJ2-4; no firm D call. The sequencing here drew on peripheral blood mononuclear cells, taken before any cancer treatment. This sequence was found in a man between 40 and 69 years old with stage III lung adenocarcinoma. DNA for the CDR3: TGTGCCAGCAGTTTACGAGACGCCAAAAACATTCAGTACTTC. Translated: CASSLRDAKNIQYF.